Sequencing of this T cell receptor beta chain was carried out in a study of blood T cells in healthy people across ages. Per-sample PBMC isolation yielded at least 6.5 million cells. The CDR3 has 16 residues. Germline assignment: CDR1 MDHEN and CDR2 SYDVKM. V gave up 0 bases and J gave up 4 bases; unmatched junction bases: 3. With respect to this clonotype: Its antigen remains unidentified.

Study-level results: TCR beta diversity, measured per million T cells, fell in a roughly linear way with age.

PCR was performed a second time for roughly 7 to 11 cycles using a sample-barcoded 5' primer and a J-beta primer mix. TCRdb used MiXCR to reprocess the 5' RACE reads, holding one entry per CDR3 protein. Of approximately 730,000 distinct CDR3 sequences in the sample, 43% were seen once. Sequenced: blood. This rearrangement joins TRBV28 to TRBJ1-5; 10 bases map to TRBD1. This clonotype was obtained from a woman aged 55-69 years in good health. CDR3 coding DNA: TGTGCCAGCAGTTTATGGGGACAGGGGAGAAATCAGCCCCAGCATTTT. Protein: CASSLWGQGRNQPQHF.